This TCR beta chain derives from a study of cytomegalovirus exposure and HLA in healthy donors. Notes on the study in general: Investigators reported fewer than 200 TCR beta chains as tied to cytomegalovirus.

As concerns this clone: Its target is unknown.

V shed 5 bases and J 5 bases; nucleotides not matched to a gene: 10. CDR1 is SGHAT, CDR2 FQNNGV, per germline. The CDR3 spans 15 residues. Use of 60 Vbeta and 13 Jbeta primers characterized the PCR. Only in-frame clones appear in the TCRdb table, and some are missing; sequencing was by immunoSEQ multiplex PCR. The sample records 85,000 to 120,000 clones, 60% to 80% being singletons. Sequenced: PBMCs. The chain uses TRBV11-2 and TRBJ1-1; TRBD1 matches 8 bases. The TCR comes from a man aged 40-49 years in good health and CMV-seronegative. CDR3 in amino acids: CASSQTAGGSTEAFF. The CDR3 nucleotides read TGTGCCAGCAGCCAAACCGCAGGGGGCAGTACTGAAGCTTTCTTT.